The entry below gives a single T cell receptor beta chain sequence along with its context. Germline CDR1 and CDR2: LNHDA and SQIVND (reference sequence). The CDR3 runs to 12 residues. The ends were cut back, 5 bases at V and 6 bases at J, with 9 bases in the middle. This table comes from immunoSEQ multiplex PCR, and its TCRdb copy is limited to in-frame clones, with some not included. The profile shows about 72,000 clones, approximately 85% of them singletons. The source of the sample is a study of neoadjuvant anti-PD-1 for oral cavity cancer. Study summary: Patients without progression got a fourth dose around day 43.

Time point specified: after neoadjuvant nivolumab, at surgical resection. The source was PBMCs, collected after nivolumab (anti-PD-1) treatment. This receptor was obtained from a person aged 40-85 years with oral cavity squamous cell carcinoma. The rearrangement uses TRBV19 and TRBJ2-3; D perhaps matches TRBD1 (5 bases). Here the CDR3 reads CASSDPGDTQYF. CDR3 DNA sequence: TGTGCCAGTAGTGACCCAGGGGATACGCAGTATTTT.